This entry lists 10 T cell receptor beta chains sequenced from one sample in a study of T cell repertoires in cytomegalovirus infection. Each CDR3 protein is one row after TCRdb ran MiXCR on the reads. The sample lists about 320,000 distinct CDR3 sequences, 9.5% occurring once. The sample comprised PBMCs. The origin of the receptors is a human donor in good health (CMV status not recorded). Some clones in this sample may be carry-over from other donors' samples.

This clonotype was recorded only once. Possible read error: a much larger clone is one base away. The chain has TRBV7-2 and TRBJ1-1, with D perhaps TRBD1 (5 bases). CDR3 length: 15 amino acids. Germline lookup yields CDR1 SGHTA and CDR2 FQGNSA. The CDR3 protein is CASSLVGGKNAEAFF. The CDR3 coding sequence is TGTGCCAGCAGCTTAGTCGGGGGAAAGAACGCTGAAGCTTTCTTT.

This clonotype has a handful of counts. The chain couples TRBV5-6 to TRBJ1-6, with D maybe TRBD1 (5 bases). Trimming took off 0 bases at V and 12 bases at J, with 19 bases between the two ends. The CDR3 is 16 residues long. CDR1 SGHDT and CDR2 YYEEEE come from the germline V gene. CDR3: CASSLDVGSRGLPLHF. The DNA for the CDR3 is TGTGCCAGCAGCTTGGACGTGGGGTCAAGGGGTTTACCCCTCCACTTT.

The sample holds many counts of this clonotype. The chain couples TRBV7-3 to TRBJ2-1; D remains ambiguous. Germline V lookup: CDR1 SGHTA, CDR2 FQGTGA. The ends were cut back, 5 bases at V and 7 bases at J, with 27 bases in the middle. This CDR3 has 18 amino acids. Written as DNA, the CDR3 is TGTGCCAGCAGCCGACTCCCCACCGAGCACAGTGTGGGGAATGAGCAGTTCTTC. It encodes CASSRLPTEHSVGNEQFF.

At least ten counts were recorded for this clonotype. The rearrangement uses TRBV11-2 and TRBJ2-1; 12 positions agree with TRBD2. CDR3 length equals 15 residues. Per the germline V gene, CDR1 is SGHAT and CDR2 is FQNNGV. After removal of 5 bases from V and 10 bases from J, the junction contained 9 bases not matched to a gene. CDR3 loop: CASSMTSGSVSEQFF. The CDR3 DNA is TGTGCCAGCAGCATGACTAGCGGGAGTGTGTCCGAGCAGTTCTTC. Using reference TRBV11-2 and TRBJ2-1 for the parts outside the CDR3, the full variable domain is EAGVAQSPRYKIIEKRQSVAFWCNPISGHATLYWYQQILGQGPKLLIQFQNNGVVDDSQLPKDRFSAERLKGVDSTLKIQPAKLEDSAVYLCASSMTSGSVSEQFFGPGTRLTVL.

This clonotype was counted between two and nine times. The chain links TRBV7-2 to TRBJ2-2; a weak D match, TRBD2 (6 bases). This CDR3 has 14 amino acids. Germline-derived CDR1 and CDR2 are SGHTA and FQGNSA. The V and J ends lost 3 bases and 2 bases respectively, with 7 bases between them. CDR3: CASSFGTNTGELFF. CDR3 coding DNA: TGTGCCAGCAGCTTTGGGACTAACACCGGGGAGCTGTTTTTT.

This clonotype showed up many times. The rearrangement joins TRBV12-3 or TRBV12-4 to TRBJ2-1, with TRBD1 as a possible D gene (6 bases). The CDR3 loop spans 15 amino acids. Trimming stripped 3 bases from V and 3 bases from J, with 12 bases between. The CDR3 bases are TGTGCCAGCAGTTTTGGCAGGGGTGTCTACAATGAGCAGTTCTTC. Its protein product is CASSFGRGVYNEQFF.

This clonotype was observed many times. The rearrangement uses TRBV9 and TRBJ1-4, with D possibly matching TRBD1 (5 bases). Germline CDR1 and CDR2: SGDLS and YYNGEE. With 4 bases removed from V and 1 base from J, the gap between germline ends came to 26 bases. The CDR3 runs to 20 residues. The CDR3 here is CASSSSLGDGAVGTNEKLFF. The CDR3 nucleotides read TGTGCCAGCAGCTCCTCCCTCGGGGACGGAGCAGTCGGAACTAATGAAAAACTGTTTTTT.

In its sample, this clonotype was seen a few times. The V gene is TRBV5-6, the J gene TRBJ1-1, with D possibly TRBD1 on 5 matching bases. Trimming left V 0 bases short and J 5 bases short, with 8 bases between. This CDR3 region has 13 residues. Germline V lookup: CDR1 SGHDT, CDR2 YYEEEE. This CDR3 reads CASSLVQVTEAFF. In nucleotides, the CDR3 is TGTGCCAGCAGCTTGGTACAGGTTACTGAAGCTTTCTTT.

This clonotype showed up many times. For the CDR3, the DNA is TGTGCCAGCAGTACCGGGACTAGCGGGAGGGCTGAGCAGTTCTTC. It translates to CASSTGTSGRAEQFF. The chain links TRBV6-2 or TRBV6-3 to TRBJ2-1, with 16 bases fitting TRBD2. The CDR3 covers 15 residues. CDR1 is MNHEY and CDR2 is SVGEGT in the germline V gene. With V trimmed by 5 bases and J by 9 bases, 4 bases remained unmatched.

CDR3 amino acids: CASSFNIQTDTQYF. The CDR3 DNA sequence: TGTGCCAGCAGCTTCAACATCCAAACAGATACGCAGTATTTT. The chain has TRBV11-2 and TRBJ2-3, with D unresolved. Looked up from germline, CDR1 is SGHAT and CDR2 is FQNNGV. The length of the CDR3 is 14 residues. V was clipped by 3 bases and J by 3 bases, with 10 bases between them.